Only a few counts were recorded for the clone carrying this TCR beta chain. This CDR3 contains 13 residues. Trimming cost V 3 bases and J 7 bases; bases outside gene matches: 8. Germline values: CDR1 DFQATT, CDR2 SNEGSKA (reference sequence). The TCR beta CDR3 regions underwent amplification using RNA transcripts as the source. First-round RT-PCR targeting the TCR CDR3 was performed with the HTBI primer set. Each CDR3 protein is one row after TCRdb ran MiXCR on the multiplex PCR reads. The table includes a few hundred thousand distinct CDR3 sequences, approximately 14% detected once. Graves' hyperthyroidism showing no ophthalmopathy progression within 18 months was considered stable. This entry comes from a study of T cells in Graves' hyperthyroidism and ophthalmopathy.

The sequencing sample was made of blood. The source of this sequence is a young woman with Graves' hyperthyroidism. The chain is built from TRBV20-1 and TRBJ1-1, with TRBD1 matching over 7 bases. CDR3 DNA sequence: TGCAGTGCTAGGAGGGGGCGGGGGATTGAAGCTTTCTTT. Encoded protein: CSARRGRGIEAFF.